The rows below give T cell receptor beta chains drawn from one sample of a study of T cell repertoires in cytomegalovirus infection. TCRdb redid the calling of the reads with MiXCR, one entry per CDR3 protein. Found here are 450,000 to 550,000 distinct CDR3 sequences, about 15% of them singletons; the top ten hold 20% to 30%. The source material was CD8+ T cells from PBMCs. These receptor sequences come from a human donor in good health (CMV status not recorded). Some clones in this sample may be carry-over from other donors' samples. CDR3s include the opening cysteine and the closing phenylalanine or tryptophan. D genes are given only for firm matches. Clone size is not always given. Where it is, it says once, few, many or a class for expanded clones.

>many|TRBV7-9|TRBJ2-7|NA|14
CASSFRQAPGEQYF
TGTGCCAGCAGCTTCCGACAGGCCCCCGGCGAGCAGTACTTC
>many|TRBV28|TRBJ2-5|NA|12
CASSLIQETQYF
TGTGCCAGCAGTTTAATCCAAGAGACCCAGTACTTC
>NA|TRBV10-3|TRBJ2-1|TRBD2|15
CAIRVGLAGINEQFF
TGTGCCATCAGAGTCGGACTAGCGGGGATCAATGAGCAGTTCTTC
>few|TRBV19|TRBJ1-4|NA|14
CASEMKWGWEKLFF
TGTGCCAGTGAGATGAAGTGGGGTTGGGAAAAACTGTTTTTT
>few|TRBV12-3/TRBV12-4|TRBJ2-7|TRBD2|19
CASSPYLTSGRFLSYEQYF
TGTGCCAGCAGTCCTTACCTGACTAGCGGGAGGTTCCTCTCCTACGAGCAGTACTTC
>many|TRBV7-9|TRBJ1-2|TRBD1|17
CASSPRDRVPTNYGYTF
TGTGCCAGCAGCCCAAGGGACAGGGTCCCCACTAACTATGGCTACACCTTC
>few|TRBV9|TRBJ1-1|NA|15
CASSVDPGGETEAFF
TGTGCCAGCAGCGTAGATCCGGGAGGGGAAACTGAAGCTTTCTTT
>few|TRBV6-6|TRBJ2-7|TRBD2|15
CASSYGTSASYEQYF
TGTGCCAGCAGTTACGGGACTAGCGCCTCCTACGAGCAGTACTTC
>many|TRBV7-9|TRBJ2-2|NA|13
CASSPVGTGELFF
TGTGCCAGCAGCCCGGTTGGAACCGGGGAGCTGTTTTTT
>many|TRBV20-1|TRBJ1-2|TRBD1|16
CSASGTGGINLHGYTF
TGCAGTGCTAGTGGGACAGGGGGCATAAACCTACATGGCTACACCTTC
>NA|TRBV27|TRBJ1-1|TRBD1|16
CASSPQGAEMNTEAFF
TGTGCCAGCAGTCCCCAGGGGGCAGAGATGAACACTGAAGCTTTCTTT
>many|TRBV7-8|TRBJ1-2|TRBD1|16
CASSLVVGTDNYGYTF
TGTGCCAGCAGCTTAGTAGTTGGGACAGATAACTATGGCTACACCTTC
>NA|TRBV5-4|TRBJ2-7|TRBD1|14
CASSLDRTLYEQYF
TGTGCCAGCAGTTTGGACAGGACTCTCTACGAGCAGTACTTC
>many|TRBV10-3|TRBJ2-7|TRBD2|17
CAISEPFSGKRAYEQYF
TGTGCCATCAGTGAGCCGTTTAGCGGGAAGAGGGCCTACGAGCAGTACTTC
>few|TRBV5-5|TRBJ1-1|NA|14
CASSVELGNTEAFF
TGTGCCAGCAGCGTAGAGCTGGGGAACACTGAAGCTTTCTTT
>many|TRBV7-3|TRBJ2-3|NA|13
CASSGRLADTQYF
TGTGCCAGCAGCGGACGGTTGGCAGATACGCAGTATTTT
>many|TRBV4-1|TRBJ2-1|NA|14
CASSQAPPGDEQFF
TGCGCCAGCAGCCAAGCACCCCCGGGAGATGAGCAGTTCTTC
>once|TRBV20-1|TRBJ2-3|NA|16
CSARRSSGQNTDTQYF
TGCAGTGCTAGAAGGAGTTCGGGACAAAACACAGATACGCAGTATTTT
>NA|TRBV29-1|TRBJ2-1|NA|16
CSSYGRHENPSPEQFF
TGCAGCTCTTACGGTAGGCACGAAAATCCGTCACCTGAGCAGTTCTTC
>NA|TRBV6-5|TRBJ2-2|TRBD1|15
CASRRQGERTGELFF
TGTGCCAGCAGGCGACAGGGGGAACGGACCGGGGAGCTGTTTTTT
>few|TRBV14|TRBJ1-4|TRBD1|15
CASSLSGTGAEKLFF
TGTGCCAGCAGCCTTTCTGGGACAGGGGCGGAAAAACTGTTTTTT
>NA|TRBV20-1|TRBJ1-1|NA|18
CSARDSVWTRVRTTEAFF
TGCAGTGCTAGAGATTCGGTTTGGACTCGCGTTAGGACCACTGAAGCTTTCTTT
>NA|TRBV6-1|TRBJ1-2|NA|11
CASRSAYGYTF
TGTGCCAGCAGGTCTGCCTATGGCTACACCTTC
>many|TRBV6-2/TRBV6-3|TRBJ2-1|TRBD2|14
CASTGTSGVREQFF
TGTGCCAGCACCGGGACTAGTGGGGTGAGGGAGCAGTTCTTC
>many|TRBV11-2|TRBJ2-7|TRBD1|13
CASRPGQNYEQYF
TGTGCCAGCAGGCCGGGACAGAACTACGAGCAGTACTTC
>few|TRBV4-2|TRBJ2-3|TRBD2|16
CASSRSGTTTGDTQYF
TGTGCCAGCAGCCGGTCCGGGACTACCACCGGAGATACGCAGTATTTT
>few|TRBV7-9|TRBJ1-2|NA|13
CASLAGDNYGYTF
TGTGCCAGCCTCGCAGGGGATAACTATGGCTACACCTTC
>many|TRBV12-3/TRBV12-4|TRBJ2-2|TRBD2|15
CASSWTSGNTGELFF
TGTGCCAGCAGCTGGACTAGCGGGAACACCGGGGAGCTGTTTTTT
>many|TRBV7-8|TRBJ2-3|NA|12
CASSSGEDTQYF
TGTGCCAGCAGCTCAGGAGAGGATACGCAGTATTTT
>few|TRBV4-2|TRBJ2-5|TRBD1|15
CASSPRDSSQETQYF
TGTGCCAGCAGCCCACGGGACAGTTCCCAAGAGACCCAGTACTTC
>many|TRBV7-9|TRBJ2-2|TRBD2|15
CASSLVRGGTGELFF
TGTGCCAGCAGCTTGGTGCGGGGAGGGACCGGGGAGCTGTTTTTT
>many|TRBV7-6|TRBJ2-3|TRBD2|16
CASSLSLAGATDTQYF
TGTGCCAGCAGCTTAAGTCTAGCGGGGGCCACAGATACGCAGTATTTT
>many|TRBV4-2|TRBJ2-7|NA|14
CASSQEKRSYEQYF
TGTGCCAGCAGCCAAGAAAAGAGGTCCTACGAGCAGTACTTC
>many|TRBV12-3/TRBV12-4|TRBJ2-1|TRBD1|15
CASSPWGQGGYEQFF
TGTGCCAGCAGTCCCTGGGGACAGGGGGGGTATGAGCAGTTCTTC
>NA|TRBV9|TRBJ2-5|TRBD2|17
CASSVGLAGVRQETQYF
TGTGCCAGCAGCGTAGGACTAGCGGGAGTACGCCAAGAGACCCAGTACTTC
>NA|TRBV29-1|TRBJ1-3|TRBD1|13
CSVGTGAGNTIYF
TGCAGCGTTGGGACAGGGGCTGGAAACACCATATATTTT
>NA|TRBV20-1|TRBJ2-3|TRBD2|20
CSARSPGLVQVISSTDTQYF
TGCAGTGCTAGATCGCCGGGACTAGTCCAAGTAATTTCTAGCACAGATACGCAGTATTTT
>few|TRBV9|TRBJ2-5|NA|14
CASSVRGQEETQYF
TGTGCCAGCAGCGTACGGGGGCAAGAAGAGACCCAGTACTTC
>few|TRBV27|TRBJ2-2|TRBD1|17
CASSILRGLANTGELFF
TGTGCCAGCAGTATACTCAGGGGGCTCGCGAACACCGGGGAGCTGTTTTTT
>many|TRBV4-1|TRBJ1-5|NA|15
CASSLKEGSNQPQHF
TGCGCCAGCAGCCTGAAGGAGGGGAGCAATCAGCCCCAGCATTTT
>many|TRBV7-6|TRBJ2-4|NA|17
CASSPGGVTLPKNIQYF
TGTGCCAGCAGTCCCGGGGGCGTAACGCTCCCCAAAAACATTCAGTACTTC
>many|TRBV12-3/TRBV12-4|TRBJ2-3|TRBD2|23
CASSLGPEHLLAGGRLSTDTQYF
TGTGCCAGCAGTTTGGGCCCGGAACACCTACTAGCGGGGGGACGTCTGAGCACAGATACGCAGTATTTT
>NA|TRBV19|TRBJ2-3|TRBD2|14
CASSIGLAPDTQYF
TGTGCCAGTAGTATAGGACTAGCCCCAGATACGCAGTATTTT
>NA|TRBV29-1|TRBJ1-2|NA|15
CSVEGVEGRWMDYTF
TGCAGCGTTGAAGGGGTCGAGGGCAGGTGGATGGACTACACCTTC
>NA|TRBV7-4|TRBJ1-2|NA|15
CASSPEGGANYVYTF
TGTGCCAGCAGCCCCGAGGGGGGAGCTAACTATGTTTACACCTTC
>many|TRBV11-2|TRBJ1-1|NA|17
CASSLIYYSTGNTEAFF
TGTGCCAGCAGCCTGATCTATTACTCGACAGGGAACACTGAAGCTTTCTTT
>NA|TRBV4-1|TRBJ2-7|NA|14
CASSQGDGSYEQYF
TGCGCCAGCAGCCAAGGGGACGGAAGCTACGAGCAGTACTTC
>many|TRBV7-3|TRBJ2-3|TRBD1|15
CASSFGTGGADTQYF
TGTGCCAGCAGCTTCGGGACAGGGGGAGCAGATACGCAGTATTTT
>NA|TRBV5-6|TRBJ2-1|TRBD2|16
CASSRSTSGFYNEQFF
TGTGCCAGCAGCCGATCGACTAGCGGGTTTTACAATGAGCAGTTCTTC
>many|TRBV12-3/TRBV12-4|TRBJ2-7|TRBD1|16
CASSGKGQGRSYEQYF
TGTGCCAGCAGTGGAAAGGGACAGGGACGCTCCTACGAGCAGTACTTC
>NA|TRBV11-2|TRBJ2-2|TRBD2|15
CASRKGLARTGELFF
TGTGCCAGCAGGAAGGGACTAGCGAGGACCGGGGAGCTGTTTTTT
>many|TRBV7-9|TRBJ2-7|TRBD1|12
CASTITGVEQYF
TGTGCCAGCACCATTACAGGGGTCGAGCAGTACTTC
>NA|TRBV3-1|TRBJ1-2|NA|12
CASIGESGGYTF
TGTGCCAGCATAGGGGAATCAGGAGGCTACACCTTC
>few|TRBV7-3|TRBJ2-5|NA|13
CASSLIDEETQYF
TGTGCCAGCAGCTTAATCGACGAAGAGACCCAGTACTTC